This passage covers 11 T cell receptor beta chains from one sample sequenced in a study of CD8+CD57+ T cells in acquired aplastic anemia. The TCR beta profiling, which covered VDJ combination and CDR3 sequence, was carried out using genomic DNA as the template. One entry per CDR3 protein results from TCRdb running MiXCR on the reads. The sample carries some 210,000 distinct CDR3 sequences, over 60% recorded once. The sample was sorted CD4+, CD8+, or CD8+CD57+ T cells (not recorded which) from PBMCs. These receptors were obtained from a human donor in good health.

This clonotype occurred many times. In DNA form, the CDR3 reads TGCAGTGCTTGGCGGAACCCAACTAATGAAAAACTGTTTTTT. It encodes CSAWRNPTNEKLFF. The J gene is TRBJ1-4, the V gene TRBV20-1; D remains unclear. The germline V gene encodes CDR1 DFQATT and CDR2 SNEGSKA (reference sequence). The V end lost 5 bases, the J end lost 0 bases, and 10 bases lay between the germline ends. This CDR3 contains 14 residues.

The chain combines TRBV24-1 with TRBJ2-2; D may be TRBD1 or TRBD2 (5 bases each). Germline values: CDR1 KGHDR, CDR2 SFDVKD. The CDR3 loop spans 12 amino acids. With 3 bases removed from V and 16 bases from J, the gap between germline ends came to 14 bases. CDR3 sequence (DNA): TGTGCCACCAGTGATGAGTCAGGGAGACCGTTTTTT. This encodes CATSDESGRPFF.

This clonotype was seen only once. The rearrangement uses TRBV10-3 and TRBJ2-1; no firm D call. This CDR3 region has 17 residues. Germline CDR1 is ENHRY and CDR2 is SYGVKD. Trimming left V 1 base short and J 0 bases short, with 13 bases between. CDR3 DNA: TGTGCCATCAGTGAGTTAGTGGTTGTTAGCTCCTACAATGAGCAGTTCTTC. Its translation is CAISELVVVSSYNEQFF.

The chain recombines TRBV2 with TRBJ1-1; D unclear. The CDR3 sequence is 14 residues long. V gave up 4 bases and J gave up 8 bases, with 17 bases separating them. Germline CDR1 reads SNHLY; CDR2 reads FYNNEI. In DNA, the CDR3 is TGTGCCAGCAGTGTCACCCCAATCTACGGGGAAGCTTTCTTT. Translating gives CASSVTPIYGEAFF.

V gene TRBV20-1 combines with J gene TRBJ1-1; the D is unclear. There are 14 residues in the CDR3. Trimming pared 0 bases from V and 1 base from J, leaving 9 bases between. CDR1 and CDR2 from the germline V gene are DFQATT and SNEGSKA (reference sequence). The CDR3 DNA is TGCAGTGCTAGAGATGCGACAAAGAACACTGAAGCTTTCTTT. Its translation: CSARDATKNTEAFF.

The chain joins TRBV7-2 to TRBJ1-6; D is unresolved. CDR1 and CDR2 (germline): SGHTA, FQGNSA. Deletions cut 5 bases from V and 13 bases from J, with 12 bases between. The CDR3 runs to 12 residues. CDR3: CASSQERLPLHF. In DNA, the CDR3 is TGTGCCAGCAGCCAAGAGAGATTGCCCCTCCACTTT.

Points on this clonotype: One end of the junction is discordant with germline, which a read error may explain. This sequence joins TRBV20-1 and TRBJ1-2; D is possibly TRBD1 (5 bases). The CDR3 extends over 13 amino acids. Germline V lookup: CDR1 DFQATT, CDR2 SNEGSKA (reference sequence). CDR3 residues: CSASDRNGYGHTF. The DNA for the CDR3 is TGCAGTGCTAGTGACAGAAACGGCTATGGCCACACCTTC.

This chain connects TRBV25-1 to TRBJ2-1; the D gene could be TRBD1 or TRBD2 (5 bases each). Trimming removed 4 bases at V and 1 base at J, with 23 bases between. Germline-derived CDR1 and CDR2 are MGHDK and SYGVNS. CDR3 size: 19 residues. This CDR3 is CASSARGRLRQTSYNEQFF. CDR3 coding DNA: TGTGCCAGCAGTGCCCGGGGCCGTCTCCGACAAACGTCCTACAATGAGCAGTTCTTC.

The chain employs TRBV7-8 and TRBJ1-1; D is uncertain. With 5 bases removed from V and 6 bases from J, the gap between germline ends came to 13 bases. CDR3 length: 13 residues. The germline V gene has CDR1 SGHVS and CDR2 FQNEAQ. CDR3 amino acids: CASSPSAKAEAFF. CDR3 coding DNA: TGTGCCAGCAGCCCCTCGGCAAAGGCTGAAGCTTTCTTT.

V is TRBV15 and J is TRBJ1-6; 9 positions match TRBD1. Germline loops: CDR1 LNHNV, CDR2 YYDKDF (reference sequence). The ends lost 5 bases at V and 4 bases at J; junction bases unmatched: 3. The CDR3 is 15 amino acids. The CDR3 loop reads CATSGTGMYNSPLHF. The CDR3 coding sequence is TGTGCCACCAGCGGGACAGGGATGTATAATTCACCCCTCCACTTT.

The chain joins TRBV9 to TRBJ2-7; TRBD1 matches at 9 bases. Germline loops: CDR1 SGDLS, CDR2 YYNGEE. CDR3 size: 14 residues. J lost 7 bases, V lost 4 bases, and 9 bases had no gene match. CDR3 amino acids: CASSLDRGAREQYF. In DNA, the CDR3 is TGTGCCAGCAGCTTAGACAGGGGGGCGAGGGAGCAGTACTTC.